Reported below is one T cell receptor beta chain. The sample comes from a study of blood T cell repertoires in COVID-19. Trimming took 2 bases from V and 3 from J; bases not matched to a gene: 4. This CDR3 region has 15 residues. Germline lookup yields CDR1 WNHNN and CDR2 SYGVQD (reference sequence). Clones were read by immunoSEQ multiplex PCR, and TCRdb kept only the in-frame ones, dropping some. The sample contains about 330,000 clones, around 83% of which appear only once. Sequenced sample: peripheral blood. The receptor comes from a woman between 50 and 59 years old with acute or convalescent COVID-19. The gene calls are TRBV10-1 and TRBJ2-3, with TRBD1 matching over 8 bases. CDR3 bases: TGCGCCAGCAGTGAGCAACAGGGGGGTACAGATACGCAGTATTTT. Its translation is CASSEQQGGTDTQYF.